This TCR beta chain was recorded in a study of blood T cell repertoires in COVID-19. Overall study: Samples taken during acute and convalescent COVID-19 were collected in the United States, Italy and Spain.

Trimming removed 5 bases at V and 0 bases at J, with 23 bases between. Germline loops: CDR1 PRHDT, CDR2 FYEKMQ (reference sequence). The CDR3 is 18 residues long. The repertoire was sequenced with immunoSEQ multiplex PCR; TCRdb's copy has only in-frame clones and lacks some. The data hold a few hundred thousand clones, with around nine tenths observed a single time. This clone was observed once. What was sequenced was peripheral blood. The chain has TRBV13 and TRBJ2-7; D possibly corresponds to TRBD1 (7 bases). This clonotype was sampled from a woman aged 55-70 years with acute or convalescent COVID-19. The CDR3 DNA sequence: TGTGCCAGCAGCCTTAGGGGGCTAGCGTCCCATAGCTCCTACGAGCAGTACTTC. Amino acids: CASSLRGLASHSSYEQYF. The complete variable domain, with remaining parts taken from reference TRBV13 and TRBJ2-7, reads AAGVIQSPRHLIKEKRETATLKCYPIPRHDTVYWYQQGPGQDPQFLISFYEKMQSDKGSIPDRFSAQQFSDYHSELNMSSLELGDSALYFCASSLRGLASHSSYEQYFGPGTRLTVT.